Each of the 6 T cell receptor beta chains below was sequenced from the same sample in a study of cytomegalovirus exposure and HLA in healthy donors. PCR used 60 Vbeta primers and 13 Jbeta primers. Libraries were prepared by immunoSEQ multiplex PCR; TCRdb keeps only in-frame clonotypes and omits some of them. The repertoire holds roughly 100,000 clones, with 50% to 70% as singletons. The sample taken for sequencing was PBMCs. Receptors originate from a man younger than 40 in good health and CMV-seropositive.

This chain joins TRBV13 and TRBJ2-1, with D tentatively TRBD2 (5 bases). The CDR3 has 15 residues. With 3 bases removed from V and 2 bases from J, the gap between germline ends came to 11 bases. From germline, CDR1 is PRHDT and CDR2 FYEKMQ (reference sequence). The CDR3, as DNA: TGTGCCAGCAGCTTGGGAGCGGCTCCCTACAATGAGCAGTTCTTC. Translation gives CASSLGAAPYNEQFF.

This clone has only a few counts. This chain links TRBV7-3 with TRBJ2-7; D uncertain. Germline V CDR1 and CDR2: SGHTA, FQGTGA. The CDR3 sequence is 13 residues long. The V and J ends lost 5 bases and 3 bases respectively, with 11 bases between them. This CDR3 is CASSPSSFYEQYF. The CDR3 region has the DNA TGTGCCAGCAGCCCCTCCTCCTTCTACGAGCAGTACTTC.

This clone was seen a few times. It is unclear where the CDR3 begins or ends on the DNA, so no DNA is shown, and the CDR3 is as TCRdb lists it. The V gene is TRBV6-1, the J gene TRBJ1-2. The CDR3 region is 14 residues in length, termini included. Germline V gives CDR1 MNHNS, CDR2 SASEGT. The CDR3 is CASTPPVAGGNKAF.

This clone was picked up a small number of times. This rearrangement joins TRBV2 to TRBJ1-2; tentatively, D is TRBD1 (5 bases). CDR3 length: 13 amino acids. The V and J ends lost 6 bases and 2 bases respectively, with 10 bases between them. Per the germline V gene, CDR1 is SNHLY and CDR2 is FYNNEI. This CDR3 reads CASSDTGNYGYTF. In DNA form, the CDR3 reads TGTGCCAGCAGCGATACAGGAAACTATGGCTACACCTTC.

This chain connects TRBV6-5 to TRBJ2-7, with a tentative D call TRBD2 (6 bases). The CDR3 totals 12 residues. The ends were cut back, 11 bases at V and 7 bases at J, with 18 bases in the middle. Per the germline V gene, CDR1 is MNHEY and CDR2 is SVGAGI. CDR3 in DNA: TGTGCCGGACCGACAGAGGAGGGTGAGCAGTACTTC. Protein product: CAGPTEEGEQYF.

The genes are TRBV2 and TRBJ1-2; possibly TRBD1 for D (5 bases). With 4 bases removed from V and 4 bases from J, the gap between germline ends came to 13 bases. The CDR3 extends over 14 amino acids. Germline-derived CDR1 and CDR2 are SNHLY and FYNNEI. The CDR3 DNA follows: TGTGCCAGCAGTGGAGAGGAAAGGGGCTATGGCTACACCTTC. Protein sequence: CASSGEERGYGYTF.